This TCR beta chain originates from a study of blood T cells in healthy people across ages. As for the study in general: For every two T cells, template switching captured about one barcoded beta molecule. Points from the study as a whole: Age showed a roughly linear inverse relationship with TCR beta diversity per million T cells.

The table lists this clonotype with many counts. Its antigen is not known. Germline CDR1 is SGHRS and CDR2 is YFSETQ. This CDR3 has 15 residues. V gave up 4 bases and J gave up 7 bases; unmatched junction bases: 10. Per sample, at least 6 micrograms of total RNA were extracted. Through a sample-barcoded 5' primer and a J-beta primer mix, a second PCR was run for 7 to 11 cycles. TCRdb itself ran the 5' RACE reads through MiXCR, one entry per CDR3 protein. The table records 710,000 or so distinct CDR3 sequences, about 30% of them present only once. This receptor was identified in a woman of 80 years or more in good health. The chain has TRBV5-1 and TRBJ1-4, with 7 positions matching TRBD1. Sequenced sample: blood. This CDR3 reads CASSPGGQRAEKLFF. DNA of the CDR3: TGCGCCAGCAGCCCCGGGGGACAGCGGGCTGAAAAACTGTTTTTT.